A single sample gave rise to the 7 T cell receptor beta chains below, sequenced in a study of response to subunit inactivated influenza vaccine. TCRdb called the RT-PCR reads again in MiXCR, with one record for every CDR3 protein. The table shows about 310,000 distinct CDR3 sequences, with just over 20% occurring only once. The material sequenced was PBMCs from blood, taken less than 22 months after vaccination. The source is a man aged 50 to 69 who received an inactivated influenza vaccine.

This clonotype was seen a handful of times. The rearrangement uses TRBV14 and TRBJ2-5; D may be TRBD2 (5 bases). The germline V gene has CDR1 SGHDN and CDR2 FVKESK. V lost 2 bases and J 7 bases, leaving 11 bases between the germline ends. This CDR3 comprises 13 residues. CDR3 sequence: CASSQIGRGTQYF. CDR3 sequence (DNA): TGTGCCAGCAGCCAAATTGGACGGGGGACCCAGTACTTC. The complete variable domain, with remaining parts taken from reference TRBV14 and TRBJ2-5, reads EAGVTQFPSHSVIEKGQTVTLRCDPISGHDNLYWYRRVMGKEIKFLLHFVKESKQDESGMPNNRFLAERTGGTYSTLKVQPAELEDSGVYFCASSQIGRGTQYFGPGTRLLVL.

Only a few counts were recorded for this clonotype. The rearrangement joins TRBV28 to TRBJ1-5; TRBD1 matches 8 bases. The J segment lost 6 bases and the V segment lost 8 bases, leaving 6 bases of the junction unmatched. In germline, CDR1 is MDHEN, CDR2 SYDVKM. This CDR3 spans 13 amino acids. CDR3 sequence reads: CASVRQGTQPQHF. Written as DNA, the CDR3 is TGTGCCAGCGTTCGACAGGGGACTCAGCCCCAGCATTTT. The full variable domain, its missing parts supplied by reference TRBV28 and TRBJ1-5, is DVKVTQSSRYLVKRTGEKVFLECVQDMDHENMFWYRQDPGLGLRLIYFSYDVKMKEKGDIPEGYSVSREKKERFSLILESASTNQTSMYLCASVRQGTQPQHFGDGTRLSIL.

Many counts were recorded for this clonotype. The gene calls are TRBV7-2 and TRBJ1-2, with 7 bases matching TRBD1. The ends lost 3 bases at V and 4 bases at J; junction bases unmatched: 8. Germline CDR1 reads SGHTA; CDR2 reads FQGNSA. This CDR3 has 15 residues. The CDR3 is CASSLDRPYGYGYTF. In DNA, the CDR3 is TGTGCCAGCAGCTTGGACAGGCCTTACGGCTATGGCTACACCTTC.

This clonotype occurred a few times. The DNA of the CDR3 is TGCGCCAGCAGCCCAAGTCCACTTGGCAATCAGCCCCAGCATTTT. Its protein is CASSPSPLGNQPQHF. The rearrangement uses TRBV4-1 and TRBJ1-5; D unclear. This CDR3 spans 15 amino acids. Germline V CDR1 and CDR2: MGHRA, YSYEKL. V lost 4 bases, J lost 2 bases, and 12 bases lay in between.

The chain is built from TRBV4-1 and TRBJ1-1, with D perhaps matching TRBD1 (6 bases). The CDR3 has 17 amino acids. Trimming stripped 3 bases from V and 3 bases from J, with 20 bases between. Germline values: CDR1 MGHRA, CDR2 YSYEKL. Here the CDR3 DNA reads TGCGCCAGCAGCCACCCCACTGGTCGGGGGGCCGACACTGAAGCTTTCTTT. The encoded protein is CASSHPTGRGADTEAFF.

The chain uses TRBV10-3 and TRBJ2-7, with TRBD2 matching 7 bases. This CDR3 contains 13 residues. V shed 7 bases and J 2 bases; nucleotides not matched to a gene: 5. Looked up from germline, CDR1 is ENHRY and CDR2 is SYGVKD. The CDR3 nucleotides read TGTGCCATCAAGTCTAGCGGCACCTACGAGCAGTACTTC. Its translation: CAIKSSGTYEQYF.

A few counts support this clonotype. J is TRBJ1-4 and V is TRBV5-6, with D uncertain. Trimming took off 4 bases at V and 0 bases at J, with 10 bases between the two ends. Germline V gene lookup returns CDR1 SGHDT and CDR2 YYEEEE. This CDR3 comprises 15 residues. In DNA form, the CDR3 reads TGTGCCAGCAGCCCTAAGATTGCAACTAATGAAAAACTGTTTTTT. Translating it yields CASSPKIATNEKLFF.